This T cell receptor beta chain derives from a study of tumor-infiltrating lymphocytes in localized non-small cell lung cancer. CDR3 length: 14 residues. V dropped 2 bases and J dropped 4 bases, with 11 bases sitting between them. Germline assignment: CDR1 MNHEY and CDR2 SMNVEV (reference sequence). The protocol was immunoSEQ multiplex PCR, while the TCRdb copy is restricted to in-frame clones and leaves out a portion. The data contain about 12,000 clones, about 78% of them singletons. The rearrangement links TRBV27 to TRBJ1-1, with unresolved D. Sequenced material: uninvolved lung tissue not adjacent to the tumor. The receptor was derived from a human donor with non-small cell lung cancer. The CDR3 sequence: CASSLDPYGTEAFF. The CDR3 nucleotides read TGTGCCAGCAGTTTAGACCCCTACGGCACTGAAGCTTTCTTT.